This T cell receptor (beta chain) emerged from a study of blood T cell repertoires in COVID-19. Study information: Sites in the United States, Italy and Spain provided acute and convalescent COVID-19 samples. Nucleic acid was either cDNA or gDNA, and it came from T cells, B-cell-depleted T cells, or PBMCs.

Each recovered donor of Cohort 3 presented with two negative PCRs, clearance, or symptom resolution. The V end was cut by 2 bases, the J end by 8 bases, with 8 bases between. The germline CDR1 and CDR2 sequences are SGHNT and YYREEE (reference sequence). This CDR3 is built from 12 residues. As handled by the study authors: Estimation of nucleated cell counts was performed using reference gene primer amplification. The repertoire was sequenced with immunoSEQ multiplex PCR; TCRdb's copy has only in-frame clones and lacks some. D and trimming were read from the DNA, whereas the V and J calls and clone size are those reported in that table. The table records about 160,000 clones, about 80% of them present only once.

The sequence derives from a man between 50 and 59 years old who had recovered from COVID-19. Sample: PBMCs or T cells enriched from blood (not recorded which). The genes are TRBV5-4 and TRBJ2-1; possible D gene TRBD2, 5 bases. Here the CDR3 DNA reads TGTGCCAGCAGCTTAGGACTCGATGAGCAGTTCTTC. Amino acids: CASSLGLDEQFF.